A single T cell receptor beta chain is shown here with its context. The sample comes from a study of T cell clones after liver transplantation. Only in-frame clones appear in the TCRdb table, and some are missing; sequencing was by immunoSEQ multiplex PCR. The repertoire holds under 150,000 clones, with over 75% as singletons. The CDR3 length is 15 residues. CDR1 is SGHDT and CDR2 is YYEEEE in the germline V gene. Trimming pared 1 base from V and 2 bases from J, leaving 10 bases between. The receptor was derived from a human patient who received a liver transplant. The T cells may come from the graft donor. The V and J genes are TRBV5-6 and TRBJ2-1; possible D gene TRBD2, 6 bases. The material sequenced was CD4+ T cells from blood, taken 12 months after liver transplant. CDR3 protein: CASSLSSGAYNEQFF. The CDR3 region has the DNA TGTGCCAGCAGCTTGAGTAGCGGTGCCTACAATGAGCAGTTCTTC.